Listed below are T cell receptor beta chains from one sample, sequenced in a study of T-cell memory formation after mild COVID-19. TCRdb ran MiXCR on the 5' RACE reads and lists one entry per CDR3 protein. Here the sample spans about 470,000 distinct CDR3 sequences, 18% being singletons. Sample: PBMCs or a T cell subset sorted from them (not recorded which). The receptors originated from an adult woman who had mild COVID-19 (a few samples of this study predate the infection). Cell type and time point are not known. Both conserved end residues are part of each CDR3.

j_call v_call cdr3_aa
TRBJ2-5 TRBV10-2 CASTIRGKETQYF
TRBJ2-7 TRBV5-1 CASSLGRSSYEQYF
TRBJ2-1 TRBV4-3 CASSQDSITSGQFYNEQFF
TRBJ2-7 TRBV5-1 CASSPGQGGEQYF
TRBJ1-6 TRBV7-9 CASSSQGRFSSSPLHF
TRBJ1-5 TRBV30 CAWSGSIYSNQPQHF
TRBJ2-2 TRBV13 CASSLQVSANTGELFF
TRBJ1-2 TRBV12-3/TRBV12-4 CASSFRTGARYTF
TRBJ1-2 TRBV7-9 CASSLVGTTYGYTF
TRBJ2-1 TRBV12-3/TRBV12-4 CASRATGGAYNEQFF
TRBJ2-3 TRBV4-3 CASSQGPGTRYF
TRBJ1-5 TRBV24-1 CATSESGTRRDQPQHF
TRBJ2-1 TRBV7-9 CASSPPGPAEQFF
TRBJ1-2 TRBV20-1 CSARAFHPTGVGGYTF
TRBJ2-2 TRBV24-1 CATSDPTGPTGELFF
TRBJ2-2 TRBV12-3/TRBV12-4 CASSPGGGGELFF
TRBJ1-1 TRBV20-1 CSAFTGRNTEAFF
TRBJ1-4 TRBV5-1 CASSLKQGGEKLFF
TRBJ2-7 TRBV20-1 CSASPLAGFTYEQYF
TRBJ2-3 TRBV7-9 CASSPIRTSGFSDTQYF
TRBJ2-7 TRBV27 CASSPGDRVYEQYF
TRBJ1-1 TRBV3-1 CASSQERAQDTEAFF
TRBJ1-4 TRBV18 CASSPLDSSTNEKLFF
TRBJ2-3 TRBV18 CASSPLGHTDTQYF
TRBJ1-6 TRBV20-1 CSARDRDNSPLHF
TRBJ1-1 TRBV13 CASSRSDRGNTEAFF
TRBJ2-7 TRBV7-9 CASRNEQGQYF
TRBJ1-1 TRBV5-6 CASSAPGQGDDEAFF
TRBJ1-1 TRBV5-5 CASGSQGGGSTEAFF
TRBJ2-3 TRBV5-1 CASSLDPRGDPIDTQYF
TRBJ2-1 TRBV2 CASQSDSYNEQFF
TRBJ2-1 TRBV29-1 CSDGLAGWNEQFF
TRBJ1-1 TRBV6-2/TRBV6-3 CASRGGAGTEAFF
TRBJ1-2 TRBV5-6 CASSPERGLYGYTF
TRBJ2-3 TRBV7-9 CASRYQMGLDGTDTQYF
TRBJ2-1 TRBV4-2 CASSQEVAQRGNEQFF
TRBJ2-1 TRBV5-6 CASSFVSGSVYNEQFF
TRBJ2-1 TRBV4-1 CASSLPTGGRNEQFF
TRBJ2-1 TRBV20-1 CSARVGTSGRDGEQFF
TRBJ2-1 TRBV27 CASVGLAFYEQFF
TRBJ1-1 TRBV4-2 CASSHIGQGEAEAFF